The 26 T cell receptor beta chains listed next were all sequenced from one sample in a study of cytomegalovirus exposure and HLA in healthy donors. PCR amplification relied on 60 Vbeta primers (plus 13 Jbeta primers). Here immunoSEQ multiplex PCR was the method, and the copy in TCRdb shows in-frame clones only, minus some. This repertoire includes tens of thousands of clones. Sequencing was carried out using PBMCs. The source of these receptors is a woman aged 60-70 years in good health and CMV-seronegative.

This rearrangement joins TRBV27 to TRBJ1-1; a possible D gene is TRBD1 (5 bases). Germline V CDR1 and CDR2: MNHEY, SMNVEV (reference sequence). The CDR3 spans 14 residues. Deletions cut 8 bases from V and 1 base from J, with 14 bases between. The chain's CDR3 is CASGRGGTNTEAFF. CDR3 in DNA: TGTGCCAGCGGACGGGGGGGGACGAACACTGAAGCTTTCTTT.

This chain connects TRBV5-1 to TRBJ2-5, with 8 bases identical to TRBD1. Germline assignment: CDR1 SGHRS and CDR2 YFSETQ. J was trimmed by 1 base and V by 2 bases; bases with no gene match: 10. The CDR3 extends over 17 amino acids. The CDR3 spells CASSLQARTGSQETQYF. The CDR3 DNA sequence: TGCGCCAGCAGCTTACAGGCAAGGACAGGGTCCCAAGAGACCCAGTACTTC.

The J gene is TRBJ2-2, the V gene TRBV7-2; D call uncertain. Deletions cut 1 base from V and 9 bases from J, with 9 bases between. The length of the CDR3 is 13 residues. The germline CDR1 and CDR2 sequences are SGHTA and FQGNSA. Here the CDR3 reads CASSLGVVRELFF. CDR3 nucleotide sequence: TGTGCCAGCAGCTTAGGCGTCGTAAGGGAGCTGTTTTTT.

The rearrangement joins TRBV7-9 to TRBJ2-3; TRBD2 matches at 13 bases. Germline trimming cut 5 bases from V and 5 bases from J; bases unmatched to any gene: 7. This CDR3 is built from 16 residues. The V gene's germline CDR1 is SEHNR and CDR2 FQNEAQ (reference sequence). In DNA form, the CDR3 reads TGTGCCAGCAGCCTTGGGACTAGCGGGATGAAAGATACGCAGTATTTT. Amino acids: CASSLGTSGMKDTQYF.

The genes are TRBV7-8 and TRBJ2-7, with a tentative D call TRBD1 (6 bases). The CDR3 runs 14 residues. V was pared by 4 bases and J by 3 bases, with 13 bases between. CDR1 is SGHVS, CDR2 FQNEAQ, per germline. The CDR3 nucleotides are TGTGCCAGCAGCTCCCGGGACACATACTACGAGCAGTACTTC. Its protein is CASSSRDTYYEQYF. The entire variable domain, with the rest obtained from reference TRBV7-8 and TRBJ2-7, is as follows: GAGVSQSPRYKVAKRGQDVALRCDPISGHVSLFWYQQALGQGPEFLTYFQNEAQLDKSGLPSDRFFAERPEGSVSTLKIQRTQQEDSAVYLCASSSRDTYYEQYFGPGTRLTVT.

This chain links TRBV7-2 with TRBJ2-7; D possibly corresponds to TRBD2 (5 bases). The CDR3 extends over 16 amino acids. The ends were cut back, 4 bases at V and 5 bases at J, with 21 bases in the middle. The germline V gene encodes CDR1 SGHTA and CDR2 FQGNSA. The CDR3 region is CASSSQRFEGGDEQYF. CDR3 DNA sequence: TGTGCCAGCAGCTCGCAGCGATTTGAAGGAGGTGACGAGCAGTACTTC.

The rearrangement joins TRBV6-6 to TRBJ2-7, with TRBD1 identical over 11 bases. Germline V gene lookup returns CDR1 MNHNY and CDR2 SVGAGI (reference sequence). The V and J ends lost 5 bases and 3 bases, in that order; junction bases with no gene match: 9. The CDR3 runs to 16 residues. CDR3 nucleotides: TGTGCCAGCAGTGTACCCCCGGGACAGGGGGTCTACGAGCAGTACTTC. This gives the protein CASSVPPGQGVYEQYF.

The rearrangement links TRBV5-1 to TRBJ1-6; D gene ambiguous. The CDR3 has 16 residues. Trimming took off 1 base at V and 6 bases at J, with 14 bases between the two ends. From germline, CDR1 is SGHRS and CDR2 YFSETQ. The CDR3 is CASSLTAEKPNSPLHF. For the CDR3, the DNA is TGCGCCAGCAGCTTGACGGCGGAAAAACCTAATTCACCCCTCCACTTT.

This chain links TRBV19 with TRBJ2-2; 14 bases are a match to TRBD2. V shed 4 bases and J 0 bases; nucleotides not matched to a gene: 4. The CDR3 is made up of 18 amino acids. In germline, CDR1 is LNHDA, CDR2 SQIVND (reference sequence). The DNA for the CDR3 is TGTGCCAGTAGTAGAGGACTAGCGGGAGGCACGAACACCGGGGAGCTGTTTTTT. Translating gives CASSRGLAGGTNTGELFF. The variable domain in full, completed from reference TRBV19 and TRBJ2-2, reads DGGITQSPKYLFRKEGQNVTLSCEQNLNHDAMYWYRQDPGQGLRLIYYSQIVNDFQKGDIAEGYSVSREKKESFPLTVTSAQKNPTAFYLCASSRGLAGGTNTGELFFGEGSRLTVL.

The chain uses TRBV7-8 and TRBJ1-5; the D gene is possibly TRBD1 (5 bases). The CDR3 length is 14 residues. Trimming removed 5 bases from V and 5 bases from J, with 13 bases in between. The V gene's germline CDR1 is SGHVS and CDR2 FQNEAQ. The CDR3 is CASSAQALYQPQHF. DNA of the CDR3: TGTGCCAGCAGCGCACAGGCCTTATATCAGCCCCAGCATTTT.

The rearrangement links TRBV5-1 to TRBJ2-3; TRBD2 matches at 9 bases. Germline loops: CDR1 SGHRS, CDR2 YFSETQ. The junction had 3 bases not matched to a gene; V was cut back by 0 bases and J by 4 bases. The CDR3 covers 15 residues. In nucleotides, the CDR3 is TGCGCCAGCAGCTTGGGCGGGAGGGGAGCAGATACGCAGTATTTT. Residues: CASSLGGRGADTQYF.

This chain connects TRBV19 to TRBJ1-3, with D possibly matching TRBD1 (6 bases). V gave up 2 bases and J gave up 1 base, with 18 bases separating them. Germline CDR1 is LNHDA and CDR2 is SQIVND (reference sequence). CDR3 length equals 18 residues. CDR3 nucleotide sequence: TGTGCCAGTAGTATAACAGGACAGACTGACTTATCTGGAAACACCATATATTTT. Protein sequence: CASSITGQTDLSGNTIYF.

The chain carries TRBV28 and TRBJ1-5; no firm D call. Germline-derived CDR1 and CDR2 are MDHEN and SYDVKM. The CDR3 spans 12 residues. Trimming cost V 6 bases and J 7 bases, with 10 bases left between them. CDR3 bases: TGTGCCAGCAGGGAGACCGAACAGCCCCAGCATTTT. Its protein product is CASRETEQPQHF.

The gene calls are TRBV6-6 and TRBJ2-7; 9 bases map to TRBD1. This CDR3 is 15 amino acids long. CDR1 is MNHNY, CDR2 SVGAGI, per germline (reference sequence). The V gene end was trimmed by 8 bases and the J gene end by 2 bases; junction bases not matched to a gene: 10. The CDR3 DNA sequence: TGTGCCAGCCACCATCCGGGACAGGGCCCCTACGAGCAGTACTTC. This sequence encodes CASHHPGQGPYEQYF.

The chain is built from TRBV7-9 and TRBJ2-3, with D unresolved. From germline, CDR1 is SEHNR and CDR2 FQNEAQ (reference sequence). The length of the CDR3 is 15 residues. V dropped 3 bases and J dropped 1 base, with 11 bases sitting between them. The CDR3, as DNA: TGTGCCAGCAGCTTGCAACTTTCCGGCACAGATACGCAGTATTTT. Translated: CASSLQLSGTDTQYF.

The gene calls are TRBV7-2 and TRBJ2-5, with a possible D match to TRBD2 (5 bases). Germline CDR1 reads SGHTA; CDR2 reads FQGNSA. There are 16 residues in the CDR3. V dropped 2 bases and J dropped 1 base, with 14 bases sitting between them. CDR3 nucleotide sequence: TGTGCCAGCAGCTTACGGTTACTAGATCCCCAAGAGACCCAGTACTTC. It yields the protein CASSLRLLDPQETQYF.

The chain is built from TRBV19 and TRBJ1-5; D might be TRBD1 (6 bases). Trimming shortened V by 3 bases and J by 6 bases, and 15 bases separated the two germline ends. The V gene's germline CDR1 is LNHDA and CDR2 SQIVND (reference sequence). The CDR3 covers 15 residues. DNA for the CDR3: TGTGCCAGTAGTATCTCAGGACGGGACACTCAGCCCCAGCATTTT. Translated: CASSISGRDTQPQHF. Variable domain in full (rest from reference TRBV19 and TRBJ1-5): DGGITQSPKYLFRKEGQNVTLSCEQNLNHDAMYWYRQDPGQGLRLIYYSQIVNDFQKGDIAEGYSVSREKKESFPLTVTSAQKNPTAFYLCASSISGRDTQPQHFGDGTRLSIL.

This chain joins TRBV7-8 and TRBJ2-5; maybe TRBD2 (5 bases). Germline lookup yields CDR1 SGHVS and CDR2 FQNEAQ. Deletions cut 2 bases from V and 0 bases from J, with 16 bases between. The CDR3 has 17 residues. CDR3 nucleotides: TGTGCCAGCAGCTTAAAGGCGACTTGGGGAGACCAAGAGACCCAGTACTTC. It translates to CASSLKATWGDQETQYF.

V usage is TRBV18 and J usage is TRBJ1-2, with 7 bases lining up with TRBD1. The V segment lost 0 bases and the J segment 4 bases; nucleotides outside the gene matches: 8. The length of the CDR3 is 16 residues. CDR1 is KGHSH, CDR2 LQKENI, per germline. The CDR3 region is CASSPPGGQIIYGYTF. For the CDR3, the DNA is TGTGCCAGCTCACCACCGGGGGGACAGATCATCTATGGCTACACCTTC.

CDR3 sequence reads: CASSSSGTTLNEQFF. The CDR3 nucleotides read TGTGCCAGCAGCTCATCCGGGACAACCTTGAATGAGCAGTTCTTC. This chain links TRBV11-2 with TRBJ2-1; TRBD1 is a possible D gene (6 bases). V lost 4 bases and J 7 bases, leaving 17 bases between the germline ends. CDR1 and CDR2 (germline): SGHAT, FQNNGV. The CDR3 length is 15 residues.

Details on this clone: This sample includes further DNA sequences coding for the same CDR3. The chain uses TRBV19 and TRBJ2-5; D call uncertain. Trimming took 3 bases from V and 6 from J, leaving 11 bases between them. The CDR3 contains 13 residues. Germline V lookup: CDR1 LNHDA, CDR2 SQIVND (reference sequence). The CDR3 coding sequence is TGTGCCAGTAGTATCTCGTCAGGTCAGACCCAGTACTTC. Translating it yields CASSISSGQTQYF.

CDR3 coding DNA: TGTGCCAGCAGCCCTCAGACAGGTCATGGCTACACCTTC. This encodes CASSPQTGHGYTF. The chain uses TRBV7-3 and TRBJ1-2, with D possibly matching TRBD1 (6 bases). The CDR3 has 13 amino acids. CDR1 SGHTA and CDR2 FQGTGA come from the germline V gene. V lost 5 bases and J lost 6, with 13 bases in between.

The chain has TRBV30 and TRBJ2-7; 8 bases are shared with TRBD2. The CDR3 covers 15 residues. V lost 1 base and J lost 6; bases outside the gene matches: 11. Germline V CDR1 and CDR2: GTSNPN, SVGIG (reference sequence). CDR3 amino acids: CAWSGGSGSGGEQYF. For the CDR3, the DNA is TGTGCCTGGAGTGGGGGGAGCGGGAGTGGAGGCGAGCAGTACTTC.

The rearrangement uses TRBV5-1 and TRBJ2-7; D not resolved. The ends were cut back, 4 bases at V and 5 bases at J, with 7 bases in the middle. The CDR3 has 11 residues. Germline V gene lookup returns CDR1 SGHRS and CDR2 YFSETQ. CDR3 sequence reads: CASSIDNEQYF. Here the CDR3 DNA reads TGCGCCAGCAGCATTGACAACGAGCAGTACTTC.

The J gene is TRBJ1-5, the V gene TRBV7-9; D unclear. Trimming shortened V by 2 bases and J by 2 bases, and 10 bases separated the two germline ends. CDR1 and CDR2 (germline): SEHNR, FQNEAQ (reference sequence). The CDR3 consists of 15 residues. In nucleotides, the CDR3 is TGTGCCAGCAGCTTACTGGGCGGGGGCAATCAGCCCCAGCATTTT. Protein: CASSLLGGGNQPQHF.

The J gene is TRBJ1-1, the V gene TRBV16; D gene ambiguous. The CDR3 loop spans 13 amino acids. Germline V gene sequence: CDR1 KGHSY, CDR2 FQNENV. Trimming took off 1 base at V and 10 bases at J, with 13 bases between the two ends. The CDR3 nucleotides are TGTGCCAGCAGCCAATTGGCACTGAGGAGAGCTTTCTTT. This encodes CASSQLALRRAFF.